This record concerns one T cell receptor beta chain sequence. Its target is not known. The sample belongs to a study of a mutant IDH1 vaccine in newly diagnosed glioma. About the research overall: The first vaccination came 4-6 weeks after radiotherapy alone, or with temozolomide cycles. Treated patients had a mean age of about 44 years and an approximately 62% male, around 38% female split. Notes on the study in general: Any relationship between pseudoprogression and changes in top peripheral T cell clonotypes seemed absent.

The time point is: week 47, end of study. In every dose of vaccine, 300 ug of mutant IDH1 20-mer peptide was given alongside topical imiquimod. The repertoire was sequenced with immunoSEQ multiplex PCR; TCRdb's copy has only in-frame clones and lacks some. The sample carries tens of thousands of clones, approximately 86% recorded once. The CDR3 loop spans 13 amino acids. Trimming stripped 3 bases from V and 5 bases from J, with 11 bases between. Germline V CDR1 and CDR2: LNHDA, SQIVND (reference sequence). The chain carries TRBV19 and TRBJ2-7; tentative D call: TRBD1 (7 bases). The TCR was taken from a man aged 18 to 29 with glioma. Some clones in this sample may be carry-over from other donors' samples. The source material was PBMCs, sampled from a glioma patient whose treatment included an IDH1 peptide vaccine. CDR3 in DNA: TGTGCCAGTAGTATCAGGGGGGAGGACGAGCAGTACTTC. It translates to CASSIRGEDEQYF.